Presented here are 5 T cell receptor beta chains from one specimen sequenced in a study of siplizumab effects on memory and regulatory T cells (dated by TCRdb to about 2019). Library prep was done by the immunoSEQ multiplex PCR assay. As stored in TCRdb, this immuneACCESS dataset retains in-frame rearrangements with V and J assigned. A fraction of the clones does not appear; measured against another copy, unresolved V genes explain less than half of the discrepancy, and the remainder lacks a known reason. The sample yields over 55,000 clones; approximately 87% were counted once. Of the sample, roughly 3.8% is held by the ten largest clones. Sequenced: memory CD4+ T cells sorted from blood. The cell subset or site label, read with the paper, signifies: unstimulated CD4+ memory T cells. Receptors were obtained from a human donor in good health.

This clone came up once. This chain joins TRBV10-2 and TRBJ2-2; a weak D match, TRBD2 (6 bases). The CDR3 length is 17 residues. Deletions cut 4 bases from V and 2 bases from J, with 17 bases between. The germline CDR1 and CDR2 sequences are WSHSY and SAAADI. The CDR3 coding sequence is TGCGCCAGCAGTGGATACCGACGCGGGGACAACACCGGGGAGCTGTTTTTT. This gives the protein CASSGYRRGDNTGELFF.

This clone came up a few times. V gene TRBV18 combines with J gene TRBJ1-1; 10 bases match TRBD1. This CDR3 is built from 18 residues. V dropped 3 bases and J dropped 3; count of bases not matched to a gene: 13. Per the germline V gene, CDR1 is KGHSH and CDR2 is LQKENI. CDR3 residues: CASSPGTGASAVYTEAFF. CDR3 nucleotides: TGTGCCAGCTCACCCGGGACAGGGGCGTCTGCCGTGTACACTGAAGCTTTCTTT.

Regarding this clone: Different DNA sequences within this sample yield the same CDR3. The chain employs TRBV6-5 and TRBJ2-5, with D hard to call. V lost 5 bases and J 5 bases, leaving 6 bases between the germline ends. The CDR3 is made up of 11 amino acids. Germline values: CDR1 MNHEY, CDR2 SVGAGI. Here the CDR3 DNA reads TGTGCCAGCAGTACTCGTGAGACCCAGTACTTC. Translation: CASSTRETQYF.

This chain joins TRBV6-5 and TRBJ1-1, with a possible D match to TRBD1 (5 bases). Germline V lookup: CDR1 MNHEY, CDR2 SVGAGI. The CDR3 spans 15 residues. Trimming stripped 5 bases from V and 6 bases from J, with 19 bases between. As DNA, the CDR3 is TGTGCCAGCAGTCCCCCCCGGGGCGTGTATCCTGAAGCTTTCTTT. As protein: CASSPPRGVYPEAFF.

The chain joins TRBV5-5 to TRBJ2-2; TRBD2 matches 7 bases. The CDR3 has 15 residues. CDR1 is SGHKS and CDR2 is YYEKEE in the germline V gene (reference sequence). Trimming removed 6 bases from V and 4 bases from J; junction bases left unmatched: 9. As DNA, the CDR3 is TGTGCCAGCACCCTGGGGAGGGGCAGCACCGGGGAGCTGTTTTTT. Protein product: CASTLGRGSTGELFF.